These 23 T cell receptor beta chains were sequenced from one sample in a study of T cell repertoires in cytomegalovirus infection. Using its own MiXCR run on the reads, TCRdb lists one record per CDR3 protein. The sample lists a few hundred thousand distinct CDR3 sequences, less than 30% occurring once. Sequenced: PBMCs. The receptors stem from a human donor in good health (CMV status not recorded). Some clones in this sample may be carry-over from other donors' samples.

This clonotype was seen a handful of times. The chain couples TRBV10-2 to TRBJ2-3; the match to TRBD2 covers 9 bases. The CDR3 has 14 amino acids. CDR1 WSHSY and CDR2 SAAADI come from the germline V gene. J was trimmed by 6 bases and V by 7 bases; bases with no gene match: 8. The CDR3 region is CASTRTSDPDTQYF. The DNA for the CDR3 is TGCGCCAGCACTCGGACTAGCGACCCCGATACGCAGTATTTT.

This chain joins TRBV28 and TRBJ1-3; D is ambiguous. The V end was cut by 4 bases, the J end by 0 bases, with 7 bases between. This CDR3 spans 14 amino acids. Germline V gene lookup returns CDR1 MDHEN and CDR2 SYDVKM. Here the CDR3 reads CASSSGPSGNTIYF. CDR3 in DNA: TGTGCCAGCAGTTCAGGTCCCTCTGGAAACACCATATATTTT.

The chain joins TRBV11-2 to TRBJ2-7, with 11 bases aligning to TRBD2. Germline V CDR1 and CDR2: SGHAT, FQNNGV. J lost 2 bases, V lost 3 bases, and 3 bases had no gene match. The CDR3 loop spans 15 amino acids. DNA for the CDR3: TGTGCCAGCAGCTTCGGACTAGCGGGCCCCTACGAGCAGTACGTC. This translates into CASSFGLAGPYEQYV.

This clonotype was recorded a few times. The chain employs TRBV6-2 or TRBV6-3 and TRBJ2-3; TRBD2 matches 7 bases. Losses at the gene ends were 6 bases for V and 4 bases for J; bases not matched to a gene: 4. The CDR3 spans 13 residues. Per germline, CDR1 MNHEY and CDR2 SVGEGT. The CDR3 protein is CASRGLVPDTQYF. The DNA of the CDR3 is TGTGCCAGCAGAGGACTAGTCCCAGATACGCAGTATTTT.

This clonotype was found a few times. J is TRBJ1-2 and V is TRBV10-3; 9 nucleotides agree with TRBD1. Germline CDR1 is ENHRY and CDR2 is SYGVKD. The CDR3 consists of 14 residues. The V segment lost 1 base and the J segment 7 bases; nucleotides outside the gene matches: 4. CDR3 nucleotide sequence: TGTGCCATCAGTGAGTGGGGACAGGGCTCTGGCTACACCTTC. Translation gives CAISEWGQGSGYTF.

In this sample, this clonotype turned up a few times. The chain uses TRBV12-3 or TRBV12-4 and TRBJ2-1, with D uncertain. CDR3 size: 14 residues. The V end was cut by 3 bases, the J end by 6 bases, with 12 bases between. DNA for the CDR3: TGTGCCAGCAGTTTCAGTGCGTCCCTCAATGAGCAGTTCTTC. It yields the protein CASSFSASLNEQFF.

This rearrangement joins TRBV10-3 to TRBJ1-1; D remains unclear. CDR3 size: 11 residues. CDR1 and CDR2 from the germline V gene are ENHRY and SYGVKD. V was clipped by 5 bases and J by 7 bases, with 8 bases between them. The DNA of the CDR3 is TGTGCCATCAGTCAAGGTGGTGAAGCTTTCTTT. Translated, it gives CAISQGGEAFF.

This clonotype was counted only a few times. The rearrangement links TRBV28 to TRBJ1-1; D unresolved. V was pared by 1 base and J by 0 bases, with 9 bases between. CDR1 and CDR2 from the germline V gene are MDHEN and SYDVKM. The CDR3 covers 15 residues. The CDR3 reads CASSLFAGMNTEAFF. The CDR3, as DNA: TGTGCCAGCAGTTTATTCGCGGGGATGAACACTGAAGCTTTCTTT. The full variable domain, in which reference TRBV28 and TRBJ1-1 provide the parts outside the CDR3, is DVKVTQSSRYLVKRTGEKVFLECVQDMDHENMFWYRQDPGLGLRLIYFSYDVKMKEKGDIPEGYSVSREKKERFSLILESASTNQTSMYLCASSLFAGMNTEAFFGQGTRLTVV.

This clonotype was observed a few times. The V and J genes are TRBV7-3 and TRBJ1-6; D gene ambiguous. The V end lost 0 bases, the J end lost 5 bases, and 11 bases lay between the germline ends. The CDR3 is 16 residues long. Germline V gives CDR1 SGHTA, CDR2 FQGTGA. The CDR3 DNA sequence: TGTGCCAGCAGCTTAACTGGCAGCAGGAATAATTCACCCCTCCACTTT. Translated: CASSLTGSRNNSPLHF.

The V call is TRBV19, the J call TRBJ2-2, with 8 bases matching TRBD1. The V segment lost 10 bases and the J segment 6 bases; nucleotides outside the gene matches: 13. This CDR3 is built from 15 residues. The germline CDR1 and CDR2 sequences are LNHDA and SQIVND (reference sequence). This chain's CDR3 is CATIPETGAAGELFF. The CDR3 DNA is TGTGCCACCATTCCCGAGACAGGGGCCGCCGGGGAGCTGTTTTTT.

This clonotype was counted between two and nine times. The rearrangement joins TRBV7-9 to TRBJ1-5; TRBD1 matches 8 bases. The CDR3 spans 17 residues. Trimming took 3 bases from V and 1 from J; bases not matched to a gene: 8. Germline loops: CDR1 SEHNR, CDR2 FQNEAQ (reference sequence). The CDR3 DNA follows: TGTGCCAGCAGCTTCTCGACAGGGGAAGGGAGCAATCAGCCCCAGCATTTT. Amino acid sequence: CASSFSTGEGSNQPQHF.

The chain uses TRBV7-9 and TRBJ2-3; weak D call: TRBD2 (6 bases). This CDR3 contains 15 residues. Deletions cut 2 bases from V and 2 bases from J, with 11 bases between. CDR1 SEHNR and CDR2 FQNEAQ come from the germline V gene (reference sequence). The CDR3 here is CASSLIGGFTDTQYF. The DNA for the CDR3 is TGTGCCAGCAGCTTAATTGGGGGGTTCACAGATACGCAGTATTTT.

The chain couples TRBV12-5 to TRBJ2-2; possibly TRBD2 for D (6 bases). CDR3 length equals 15 residues. The V and J ends lost 1 base and 6 bases respectively, with 12 bases between them. Germline V gene data show CDR1 as LGHNT and CDR2 as FRNRAP. Here the CDR3 reads CASGLEWREAGELFF. As DNA, the CDR3 is TGTGCTAGTGGTTTGGAGTGGAGGGAGGCCGGGGAGCTGTTTTTT.

This clonotype was detected only a few times. The chain employs TRBV20-1 and TRBJ2-2; 7 bases line up with TRBD1. This CDR3 has 15 amino acids. The junction had 8 bases not matched to a gene; V was cut back by 2 bases and J by 5 bases. The V gene's germline CDR1 is DFQATT and CDR2 SNEGSKA (reference sequence). The CDR3 region has the DNA TGCAGTGCTAGAACAGCAGACAGGGTTACCGGGGAGCTGTTTTTT. This codes for CSARTADRVTGELFF.

The chain employs TRBV29-1 and TRBJ1-3; weak D call: TRBD1 (6 bases). This CDR3 comprises 13 residues. V gave up 6 bases and J gave up 3 bases, with 12 bases separating them. Germline CDR1 and CDR2: SQVTM and ANQGSEA. The CDR3 DNA follows: TGCAGCGTCGTACAGGGAGTTGGAAACACCATATATTTT. This gives the protein CSVVQGVGNTIYF.

The rearrangement joins TRBV6-6 to TRBJ2-7; D ambiguous. The CDR3 is 12 amino acids. Germline V gene data show CDR1 as MNHNY and CDR2 as SVGAGI (reference sequence). V gave up 7 bases and J gave up 6 bases, with 13 bases separating them. CDR3 in DNA: TGTGCCAGCACCGAGTACCCTTTCGAGCAGTACTTC. It encodes CASTEYPFEQYF.

V usage is TRBV27 and J usage is TRBJ2-7, with D hard to call. Between the trimmed V and J ends, which lost 2 bases and 2 bases, there was a span of 10 bases. Germline-derived CDR1 and CDR2 are MNHEY and SMNVEV (reference sequence). The CDR3 has 14 amino acids. The CDR3 is CASSLTGRTYEQYV. CDR3 nucleotide sequence: TGTGCCAGCAGTTTAACCGGCCGTACCTACGAGCAGTACGTC.

In this sample, this clonotype turned up many times. The rearrangement joins TRBV10-3 to TRBJ2-3, with 10 bases aligning to TRBD2. The CDR3 has 14 residues. After removal of 6 bases from V and 5 bases from J, the junction contained 5 bases not matched to a gene. In germline, CDR1 is ENHRY, CDR2 SYGVKD. CDR3 bases: TGTGCCATCAGGACTGGACTAGCGGAAGATACGCAGTATTTT. Protein product: CAIRTGLAEDTQYF.

This clonotype was picked up a small number of times. The J gene is TRBJ1-3, the V gene TRBV7-9, with no clear D. The V gene lost 2 bases and the J gene lost 4 bases, with 15 bases spanning the gap. This CDR3 comprises 16 residues. CDR1 and CDR2 (germline): SEHNR, FQNEAQ (reference sequence). CDR3 DNA sequence: TGTGCCAGCAGCTTACTGGGAGGCTTCCGGGGAAACACCATATATTTT. It yields the protein CASSLLGGFRGNTIYF.

The rearrangement uses TRBV28 and TRBJ2-3, with 8 bases lining up with TRBD2. Trimming removed 6 bases from V and 0 bases from J; junction bases left unmatched: 11. Germline V gene data show CDR1 as MDHEN and CDR2 as SYDVKM. CDR3 length equals 17 residues. CDR3 protein: CASRTSGSSASTDTQYF. The CDR3 DNA follows: TGTGCCAGCAGGACGAGCGGGAGTTCCGCTAGCACAGATACGCAGTATTTT.

This clonotype was detected ten times or more. V is TRBV12-3 or TRBV12-4 and J is TRBJ2-3; tentative D call: TRBD2 (5 bases). V dropped 6 bases and J dropped 2 bases, with 18 bases sitting between them. CDR3 length: 16 amino acids. CDR3 sequence: CASSSSGLAFTDTQYF. For the CDR3, the DNA is TGTGCCAGCAGCTCGAGTGGACTGGCTTTCACAGATACGCAGTATTTT.

The DNA for the CDR3 is TGCGCCAGCAGCTTGACAGGGTTGGGCAATCAGCCCCAGCATTTT. Its translation is CASSLTGLGNQPQHF. The V call is TRBV5-1, the J call TRBJ1-5; TRBD1 is a possible D gene (6 bases). The V and J ends lost 1 base and 2 bases respectively, with 10 bases between them. The CDR3 has 15 amino acids. Germline CDR1 reads SGHRS; CDR2 reads YFSETQ.

The gene calls are TRBV6-2 or TRBV6-3 and TRBJ2-1; TRBD2 aligns across 11 bases. Germline lookup yields CDR1 MNHEY and CDR2 SVGEGT. J was trimmed by 7 bases and V by 5 bases; bases with no gene match: 10. The CDR3 is 16 residues long. CDR3 amino acids: CASSPHTSGSRNEQFF. The CDR3 DNA follows: TGTGCCAGCAGTCCTCACACTAGCGGGAGCAGGAATGAGCAGTTCTTC.